These 19 T cell receptor beta chains were all obtained from the same sample, sequenced in a study of CD8+ T cells in alopecia areata. The treatment is: oral pan-JAK inhibitor, 5-10 mg twice daily. RNA extraction and reverse transcription yielded cDNA as sequencing template. TCRdb's table, derived via immunoSEQ multiplex PCR, lists solely in-frame clones and lacks some. The sample has tens of thousands of clones; around three fifths are singletons. The sample consisted of CD8+ T cells sorted from blood, taken at week 4, from a patient treated with tofacitinib. These receptors were collected from a human donor with alopecia areata.

The CDR3 loop is CASSIDRSGMNTEAFF. The CDR3 DNA reads as TGTGCCAGTAGTATAGATCGGTCGGGTATGAACACTGAAGCTTTCTTT. This chain joins TRBV19 and TRBJ1-1; D gene ambiguous. The CDR3 sequence is 16 residues long. Germline CDR1 is LNHDA and CDR2 is SQIVND (reference sequence). V dropped 0 bases and J dropped 0 bases, with 11 bases sitting between them.

The J gene is TRBJ1-2, the V gene TRBV6-5; possibly TRBD1 for D (6 bases). Germline-derived CDR1 and CDR2 are MNHEY and SVGAGI. V was shortened by 2 bases and J by 5 bases, with 18 bases between the two germline ends. The CDR3 totals 16 residues. CDR3 residues: CASSYTLQGRGYGYTF. As DNA, the CDR3 is TGTGCCAGCAGTTACACCCTACAGGGTCGAGGTTATGGCTACACCTTC.

The chain recombines TRBV6-5 with TRBJ1-2; 10 bases align to TRBD1. The CDR3 length is 14 residues. From germline, CDR1 is MNHEY and CDR2 SVGAGI. J lost 8 bases, V lost 2 bases, and 5 bases had no gene match. The CDR3, as DNA: TGTGCCAGCAGTTACCCGGGACAGGGGAGAGGCTACACCTTC. Amino acid sequence: CASSYPGQGRGYTF.

This clone was seen a few times. V is TRBV29-1 and J is TRBJ2-7; TRBD1 aligns across 7 bases. J lost 0 bases, V lost 3 bases, and 2 bases had no gene match. Germline CDR1 is SQVTM and CDR2 is ANQGSEA. The CDR3 is 13 residues long. The CDR3 loop reads CSVDTGDSYEQYF. CDR3 coding DNA: TGCAGCGTTGACACAGGGGACTCCTACGAGCAGTACTTC.

This chain uses TRBV27 with TRBJ1-5, with a tentative D call TRBD1 (5 bases). Looked up from germline, CDR1 is MNHEY and CDR2 is SMNVEV (reference sequence). With 1 base removed from V and 6 bases from J, the gap between germline ends came to 10 bases. The CDR3 runs 14 residues. In DNA, the CDR3 is TGTGCCAGCAGTTTATATAGGGGCACTCAGCCCCAGCATTTT. It translates to CASSLYRGTQPQHF.

A single count supports this clone. CDR3 residues: CSVEATGSPFYEQYF. In DNA form, the CDR3 reads TGCAGCGTTGAAGCCACAGGGTCTCCCTTTTACGAGCAGTACTTC. The chain combines TRBV29-1 with TRBJ2-7; tentative D call: TRBD1 (6 bases). V was cut by 1 base and J by 4 bases, with 17 bases left in between. Germline V gives CDR1 SQVTM, CDR2 ANQGSEA. This CDR3 is built from 15 residues.

The sample holds a few counts of this clone. This chain uses TRBV29-1 with TRBJ2-5; D not resolved. CDR1 is SQVTM and CDR2 is ANQGSEA in the germline V gene. The germline V and J ends were trimmed by 7 bases and 0 bases, with 6 bases remaining between them. The CDR3 runs 11 residues. CDR3 sequence reads: CSGLYQETQYF. In DNA, the CDR3 is TGCAGCGGACTGTACCAAGAGACCCAGTACTTC.

The chain is built from TRBV30 and TRBJ2-1, with 7 bases matching TRBD1. Germline CDR1 GTSNPN, CDR2 SVGIG (reference sequence). The CDR3 is 11 residues long. The trim removed 4 bases at V and 6 bases at J, leaving 0 bases unmatched. CDR3 sequence (DNA): TGTGCCTGGACAGGGGGCAATGAGCAGTTCTTC. It yields the protein CAWTGGNEQFF.

The gene calls are TRBV5-1 and TRBJ2-3; D is unclear. Trimming removed 0 bases from V and 3 bases from J, with 14 bases in between. The CDR3 contains 16 residues. Germline V gene lookup returns CDR1 SGHRS and CDR2 YFSETQ. CDR3 amino acids: CASSLEVPRGTDTQYF. The CDR3 DNA reads as TGCGCCAGCAGCTTGGAAGTTCCCAGAGGAACAGATACGCAGTATTTT.

This chain connects TRBV29-1 to TRBJ2-2; 7 positions agree with TRBD2. The CDR3 consists of 15 residues. With V trimmed by 0 bases and J by 2 bases, 3 bases remained unmatched. Germline CDR1 is SQVTM and CDR2 is ANQGSEA. CDR3 in DNA: TGCAGCGTTGAAGATGAGACTAGCAACACCGGGGAGCTGTTTTTT. Translating gives CSVEDETSNTGELFF.

The chain links TRBV2 to TRBJ1-5, with D possibly being TRBD1 (5 bases). The ends were cut back, 3 bases at V and 0 bases at J, with 9 bases in the middle. This CDR3 spans 15 amino acids. CDR1 is SNHLY, CDR2 FYNNEI, per germline. The CDR3 sequence is CASSEVQGSNQPQHF. The CDR3 DNA is TGTGCCAGCAGTGAGGTGCAGGGTAGCAATCAGCCCCAGCATTTT. Using reference TRBV2 and TRBJ1-5 for the parts outside the CDR3, the full variable domain is EPEVTQTPSHQVTQMGQEVILRCVPISNHLYFYWYRQILGQKVEFLVSFYNNEISEKSEIFDDQFSVERPDGSNFTLKIRSTKLEDSAMYFCASSEVQGSNQPQHFGDGTRLSIL.

This clone was observed a few times. The chain has TRBV4-3 and TRBJ1-5; D is uncertain. The CDR3 extends over 15 amino acids. The V end lost 3 bases, the J end lost 0 bases, and 9 bases lay between the germline ends. The germline V gene encodes CDR1 LGHNA and CDR2 YSLEER. CDR3 in amino acids: CASSQDFYSNQPQHF. DNA for the CDR3: TGCGCCAGCAGCCAGGATTTCTATAGCAATCAGCCCCAGCATTTT.

The V call is TRBV7-7, the J call TRBJ2-5; 14 nucleotides agree with TRBD2. The junction had 2 bases not matched to a gene; V was cut back by 4 bases and J by 1 base. Germline V gene data show CDR1 as SSHAT and CDR2 as FNYEAQ (reference sequence). The CDR3 is 16 amino acids. In DNA form, the CDR3 reads TGTGCCAGCAGCTCGGGGACTAGCGGGGGCCAAGAGACCCAGTACTTC. Translating it yields CASSSGTSGGQETQYF.

This clone was seen only a few times. V is TRBV19 and J is TRBJ2-1; 11 bases agree with TRBD2. Germline V CDR1 and CDR2: LNHDA, SQIVND (reference sequence). V dropped 3 bases and J dropped 3; count of bases not matched to a gene: 10. The CDR3 runs to 18 residues. The CDR3 protein is CASSILDGGTSGYNEQFF. The CDR3 DNA reads as TGTGCCAGTAGTATTTTGGATGGGGGGACTAGCGGCTACAATGAGCAGTTCTTC. The full variable domain, in which reference TRBV19 and TRBJ2-1 provide the parts outside the CDR3, is DGGITQSPKYLFRKEGQNVTLSCEQNLNHDAMYWYRQDPGQGLRLIYYSQIVNDFQKGDIAEGYSVSREKKESFPLTVTSAQKNPTAFYLCASSILDGGTSGYNEQFFGPGTRLTVL.

Concerning this clone itself: Other DNA sequences from this sample encode an identical CDR3 as well. The V and J genes are TRBV9 and TRBJ2-7; 9 nucleotides line up with TRBD1. The length of the CDR3 is 14 residues. Germline assignment: CDR1 SGDLS and CDR2 YYNGEE. Trimming took 2 bases from V and 4 from J; bases not matched to a gene: 4. The CDR3: CASSVGQGGYEQYF. The CDR3 nucleotides read TGTGCCAGCAGCGTGGGACAGGGAGGTTACGAGCAGTACTTC. Using reference TRBV9 and TRBJ2-7 for the parts outside the CDR3, the full variable domain is DSGVTQTPKHLITATGQRVTLRCSPRSGDLSVYWYQQSLDQGLQFLIQYYNGEERAKGNILERFSAQQFPDLHSELNLSSLELGDSALYFCASSVGQGGYEQYFGPGTRLTVT.

This clone was observed a few times. The chain joins TRBV29-1 to TRBJ1-1, with D perhaps matching TRBD1 (6 bases). V was pared by 5 bases and J by 3 bases, with 16 bases between. The CDR3 has 14 amino acids. Germline-derived CDR1 and CDR2 are SQVTM and ANQGSEA. The CDR3 DNA sequence: TGCAGCGTTAAAATCCAGGGGCAGGACACTGAAGCTTTCTTT. Its translation: CSVKIQGQDTEAFF.

The chain carries TRBV5-1 and TRBJ2-6; D might be TRBD2 (6 bases). Germline CDR1 reads SGHRS; CDR2 reads YFSETQ. The CDR3 covers 16 residues. V was shortened by 2 bases and J by 0 bases, with 9 bases between the two germline ends. CDR3 sequence (DNA): TGCGCCAGCAGCTTCTCGGGACTCTCTGGGGCCAACGTCCTGACTTTC. It encodes CASSFSGLSGANVLTF. Drawing the rest from reference TRBV5-1 and TRBJ2-6, the complete variable domain is KAGVTQTPRYLIKTRGQQVTLSCSPISGHRSVSWYQQTPGQGLQFLFEYFSETQRNKGNFPGRFSGRQFSNSRSEMNVSTLELGDSALYLCASSFSGLSGANVLTFGAGSRLTVL.

This rearrangement joins TRBV15 to TRBJ2-7, with TRBD1 matching 11 bases. The CDR3 runs to 17 residues. CDR1 LNHNV and CDR2 YYDKDF come from the germline V gene (reference sequence). J lost 2 bases, V lost 0 bases, and 6 bases had no gene match. The CDR3, as DNA: TGTGCCACCAGCAGAGAGGTCCCGGGACAGGGGGCCTACGAGCAGTACTTC. This encodes CATSREVPGQGAYEQYF. The full variable domain, in which reference TRBV15 and TRBJ2-7 provide the parts outside the CDR3, is DAMVIQNPRYQVTQFGKPVTLSCSQTLNHNVMYWYQQKSSQAPKLLFHYYDKDFNNEADTPDNFQSRRPNTSFCFLDIRSPGLGDTAMYLCATSREVPGQGAYEQYFGPGTRLTVT.

The chain carries TRBV7-9 and TRBJ2-3; 7 positions match TRBD2. The CDR3 has 13 residues. J was trimmed by 5 bases and V by 6 bases; bases with no gene match: 5. Germline V gene data show CDR1 as SEHNR and CDR2 as FQNEAQ (reference sequence). CDR3 bases: TGTGCCAGCAGTCGCGGGGGAGGAGATACGCAGTATTTT. It codes for CASSRGGGDTQYF. Using reference TRBV7-9 and TRBJ2-3 for the parts outside the CDR3, the full variable domain is DTGVSQNPRHKITKRGQNVTFRCDPISEHNRLYWYRQTLGQGPEFLTYFQNEAQLEKSRLLSDRFSAERPKGSFSTLEIQRTEQGDSAMYLCASSRGGGDTQYFGPGTRLTVL.